The present entry profiles one T cell receptor (beta chain) with its context. Its antigen is still unknown. The entry originates in a study of cytomegalovirus exposure and HLA in healthy donors. Findings of the study overall: In a later analysis, TCR association rates varied by HLA locus: DRB1 most, HLA-C fewest.

Both 60 Vbeta primers and 13 Jbeta primers went into the PCR. Only in-frame clones appear in the TCRdb table, and some are missing; sequencing was by immunoSEQ multiplex PCR. The profile shows under 200,000 clones, 79% of them singletons. This TCR was sampled from a woman between 40 and 50 years old in good health and CMV-seronegative. Sequencing was done on a sample of PBMCs.

This CDR3 is CSVRDSGAYNEQFF. DNA of the CDR3: TGCAGCGTTCGAGACAGCGGGGCCTACAATGAGCAGTTCTTC. This chain uses TRBV29-1 with TRBJ2-1; 7 positions match TRBD2. V was clipped by 5 bases and J by 2 bases; unmatched bases: 6. This CDR3 is 14 amino acids long. Per germline, CDR1 SQVTM and CDR2 ANQGSEA.